This entry concerns a single T cell receptor (beta chain). Its antigen is currently not known. Base qualities are not provided; no much larger clone lies one nucleotide away. CDR1 and CDR2 are read off the germline V gene as SNHLY and FYNNEI. The junction carries 16 bases between V and J, which are trimmed by 6 bases and 5 bases respectively. From the cysteine up to the phenylalanine, the CDR3 has a length of 14 residues. The DNA shown is the 42-base CDR3, in frame from base 1. The sample comes from a study of T cell changes during pregnancy in multiple sclerosis (dated by TCRdb to between 2018 and 2021). In the study overall: The study examined how the T cell repertoire changed over the course of pregnancy in women with multiple sclerosis.

Libraries were made using the immunoSEQ multiplex PCR assay. TCRdb re-hosts the immuneACCESS table, in-frame sequences only. Its copies lack some clones; in the studies checked, an unresolved V gene accounts for under half of them, and the cause for the rest is not known. In this sample the table shows tens of thousands of clones, approximately 94% of which occur a single time. The ten largest clones add up to 0.35% to 0.5% of the sample. The receptor chain draws on TRBV2 and TRBJ1-1; TRBD1 might be the D gene, on 6 matching bases. The source was CD4+ T cells from peripheral blood mononuclear cells, collected in the second trimester of pregnancy. The receptor was isolated from a female donor with multiple sclerosis, enrolled in a pregnancy study. The CDR3 is CASRPKQGSTEAFF. Read as DNA, the sequence is TGTGCCAGCAGGCCAAAACAGGGATCAACTGAAGCTTTCTTT.